These T cell receptor beta chains were read from a single sample in a study of T cells in Graves' hyperthyroidism and ophthalmopathy. TCRdb reprocessed the multiplex PCR reads with MiXCR, giving one entry per CDR3 protein. This table holds under 650,000 distinct CDR3 sequences, about 17% found once. The sample was blood. Receptor source: a young woman with Graves' hyperthyroidism. Both conserved end residues are part of each CDR3. Each record gives: D gene, J gene, clone size, V gene, CDR3 protein, CDR3 DNA. A D gene is named only where the DNA matches it firmly. The size of a clone is reported for some rows only, either as once, few or many, or as a class for expanded clones.

>.|TRBJ2-5|few|TRBV7-9
CASSLVSGKETQYF
TGTGCCAGCAGCTTAGTTTCAGGGAAAGAGACCCAGTACTTC
>.|TRBJ2-2|few|TRBV11-2
CASSLQQGDGELFF
TGTGCCAGCAGCTTGCAACAGGGTGACGGGGAGCTGTTTTTT
>.|TRBJ2-7|many|TRBV6-1
CASILAYEQYF
TGTGCCAGCATCCTAGCCTACGAGCAGTACTTC
>.|TRBJ2-3|.|TRBV5-6
CASSLPGTPSTDTQYF
TGTGCCAGCAGCCTCCCCGGGACTCCTAGCACAGATACGCAGTATTTT
>.|TRBJ2-3|.|TRBV5-1
CASSLWSRGLSTDTQYF
TGCGCCAGCAGCTTGTGGAGCAGGGGCCTTAGCACAGATACGCAGTATTTT
>.|TRBJ1-6|.|TRBV6-9
CASSYREFNSPLHF
TGTGCCAGCAGCTACAGGGAGTTCAATTCACCCCTCCACTTT
>.|TRBJ1-5|few|TRBV7-3
CASTYDRLVNQPQHF
TGTGCCAGCACCTACGACCGACTAGTCAATCAGCCCCAGCATTTT
>.|TRBJ1-3|few|TRBV7-2
CASSGSGGNTIYF
TGTGCCAGCAGCGGATCTGGGGGAAACACCATATATTTT
>.|TRBJ1-5|many|TRBV3-1
CASSQAMSNQPQHF
TGTGCCAGCAGCCAAGCCATGAGCAATCAGCCCCAGCATTTT
>.|TRBJ1-1|many|TRBV18
CASSPIQGKNTEAFF
TGTGCCAGCTCACCCATTCAGGGTAAGAACACTGAAGCTTTCTTT
>TRBD1|TRBJ2-1|few|TRBV6-2/TRBV6-3
CASSYGQEYNEQFF
TGTGCCAGCAGCTACGGACAGGAATACAATGAGCAGTTCTTC
>.|TRBJ2-1|many|TRBV28
CASSFVYEVEQFF
TGTGCCAGCAGTTTTGTCTACGAGGTTGAGCAGTTCTTC
>TRBD2|TRBJ2-7|.|TRBV20-1
CSAAGLGHNEQFYEQYF
TGCAGTGCAGCGGGACTAGGGCACAATGAGCAGTTCTACGAGCAGTACTTC
>.|TRBJ2-1|few|TRBV2
CASSRDNSYNEQSF
TGTGCCAGCAGTAGGGATAATTCCTACAATGAGCAGTCCTTC
>.|TRBJ1-1|few|TRBV13
CASSFSGDMNTEAFF
TGTGCCAGCAGCTTCTCAGGGGACATGAACACTGAAGCTTTCTTT
>TRBD2|TRBJ2-1|many|TRBV5-5
CASSSIAGGGDEQFF
TGTGCCAGCAGCTCCATAGCGGGAGGGGGCGATGAGCAGTTCTTC
>.|TRBJ1-1|.|TRBV11-3
CASRIGAREAFF
TGTGCCAGCAGGATAGGGGCCCGTGAAGCTTTCTTT
>.|TRBJ1-6|.|TRBV14
CASSQDVITLHF
TGTGCCAGCAGCCAAGATGTGATCACCCTCCACTTT
>.|TRBJ2-5|many|TRBV28
CASSTPGGVNAETQYF
TGTGCCAGCTCTACCCCCGGAGGGGTTAATGCGGAGACCCAGTACTTC
>TRBD2|TRBJ2-1|once|TRBV7-3
CASSSLAGGAGNEQFF
TGTGCCAGCAGCTCTCTAGCGGGAGGGGCGGGGAATGAGCAGTTCTTC
>TRBD2|TRBJ2-1|.|TRBV28
CASSLLAGGRELGNEQFF
TGTGCCAGCAGTTTGCTAGCGGGAGGCCGGGAGTTGGGTAATGAGCAGTTCTTC
>.|TRBJ1-4|many|TRBV6-1
CASRQGSDEKLFF
TGTGCCAGCAGACAGGGAAGTGATGAAAAACTGTTTTTT
>.|TRBJ1-5|many|TRBV20-1
CSAREGNSPNQPQHF
TGCAGTGCTAGAGAGGGAAACAGTCCCAATCAGCCCCAGCATTTT
>.|TRBJ2-3|few|TRBV6-2/TRBV6-3
CASSRQSGYTDTQYF
TGTGCCAGCAGCCGACAAAGCGGGTACACAGATACGCAGTATTTT
>TRBD1|TRBJ2-7|few|TRBV19
CASGYRGYYEQYF
TGTGCCAGTGGATACAGGGGATACTACGAGCAGTACTTC
>TRBD1|TRBJ2-7|many|TRBV2
CASRIRTGAYEQYF
TGTGCCAGCAGGATAAGGACAGGGGCCTACGAGCAGTACTTC
>TRBD2|TRBJ2-1|many|TRBV6-1
CASRGLTSNEQFF
TGTGCCAGCAGGGGACTAACAAGCAATGAGCAGTTCTTC
>TRBD1|TRBJ1-6|few|TRBV7-2
CASSRPDRGSPLHF
TGTGCCAGCAGCCGACCCGACAGGGGCTCACCCCTCCACTTT
>.|TRBJ2-1|few|TRBV20-1
CSAPLFSSNEQFF
TGCAGTGCTCCCCTATTCAGCTCCAATGAGCAGTTCTTC
>.|TRBJ1-2|.|TRBV27
CASSLSGARGYTF
TGTGCCAGCAGCCTATCAGGGGCTCGCGGCTACACCTTC
>.|TRBJ1-1|.|TRBV10-3
CAISENSNTEAFF
TGTGCCATCAGTGAGAATTCGAACACTGAAGCTTTCTTT
>TRBD1|TRBJ2-2|few|TRBV25-1
CASIETYRDRGDTGELFF
TGTGCCAGCATAGAAACTTATCGGGACAGGGGGGACACCGGGGAGCTGTTTTTT
>.|TRBJ2-5|many|TRBV6-5
CASSYSISMVQETQYF
TGTGCCAGCAGTTACTCGATATCAATGGTCCAAGAGACCCAGTACTTC
>.|TRBJ2-3|.|TRBV28
CASSFEILEGDTQYF
TGTGCCAGCAGTTTTGAAATACTAGAGGGAGATACGCAGTATTTT
>TRBD1|TRBJ1-3|.|TRBV20-1
CSAPRTGTGDGNTIYF
TGCAGTGCTCCCCGTACCGGGACAGGGGATGGAAACACCATATATTTT
>TRBD2|TRBJ2-2|many|TRBV2
CASRRIAGRDTGELFF
TGTGCCAGCAGGCGAATAGCGGGAAGGGACACCGGGGAGCTGTTTTTT
>TRBD2|TRBJ2-1|.|TRBV6-1
CASDTGTSGRAREQFF
TGTGCCAGCGACACCGGGACTAGCGGGAGGGCCCGTGAGCAGTTCTTC
>TRBD1|TRBJ2-7|few|TRBV19
CAKAALRTGASYEQYF
TGTGCCAAAGCTGCCCTCCGGACAGGAGCCTCCTACGAGCAGTACTTC